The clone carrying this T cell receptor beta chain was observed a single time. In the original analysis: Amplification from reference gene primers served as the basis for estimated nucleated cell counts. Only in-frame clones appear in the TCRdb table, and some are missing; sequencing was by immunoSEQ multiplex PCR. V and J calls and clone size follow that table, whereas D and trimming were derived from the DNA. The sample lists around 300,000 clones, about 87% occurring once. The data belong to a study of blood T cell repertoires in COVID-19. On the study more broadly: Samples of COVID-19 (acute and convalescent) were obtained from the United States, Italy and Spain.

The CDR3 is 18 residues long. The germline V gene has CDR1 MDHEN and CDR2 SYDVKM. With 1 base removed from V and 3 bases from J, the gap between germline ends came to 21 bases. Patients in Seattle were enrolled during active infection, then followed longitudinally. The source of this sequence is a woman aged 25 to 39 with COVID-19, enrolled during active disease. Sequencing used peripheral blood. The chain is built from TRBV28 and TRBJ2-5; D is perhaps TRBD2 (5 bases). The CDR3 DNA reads TGTGCCAGCAGTTTATTATCTCTAGCCGACCGAAAAAAAGAGACCCAGTACTTC. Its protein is CASSLLSLADRKKETQYF. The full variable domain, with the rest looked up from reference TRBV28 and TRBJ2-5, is DVKVTQSSRYLVKRTGEKVFLECVQDMDHENMFWYRQDPGLGLRLIYFSYDVKMKEKGDIPEGYSVSREKKERFSLILESASTNQTSMYLCASSLLSLADRKKETQYFGPGTRLLVL.